This TCR beta chain appears in the sequencing data of a study of CD8+CD57+ T cells in acquired aplastic anemia. The template for TCR beta VDJ and CDR3 sequence profiling was genomic DNA. Each CDR3 protein gets one entry after TCRdb re-called the reads with MiXCR. The sample lists about 150,000 distinct CDR3 sequences; just over 50% were seen once. Germline values: CDR1 SGHAT, CDR2 FQNNGV. The CDR3 runs 15 residues. Deletions cut 5 bases from V and 3 bases from J, with 17 bases between. Previously, flow cytometry had revealed CD8+CD57+ cell expansion in the patients chosen for sequencing. This chain links TRBV11-2 with TRBJ2-7, with D hard to call. Specimen: sorted CD4+, CD8+, or CD8+CD57+ T cells (not recorded which) from PBMCs. The TCR was taken from a human donor with aplastic anemia. For the CDR3, the DNA is TGTGCCAGCAGCGCGCCCCGGTCCCACGGCTACGAGCAGTACTTC. Amino acids: CASSAPRSHGYEQYF.